A selection of T cell receptor beta chains follows, all from one sample in a study of cytomegalovirus exposure and HLA in healthy donors. The table came from immunoSEQ multiplex PCR; TCRdb's copy has only in-frame clones and leaves some out. Here the sample spans more than 110,000 clones, roughly 80% being singletons. The sample taken for sequencing was PBMCs. The receptors were gathered from a man in his late teens or twenties in good health and CMV-seronegative. Each CDR3 is given with its conserved first and last residue. D genes are given only for firm matches. For some rows the clone size is stated as once, few or many, or as a class when expanded; others skip it.

TRBV14	-	-	TRBJ1-1	TGTGCCAGCAGCCGGCAGGCGCTGGGCACTGAAGCTTTCTTT	CASSRQALGTEAFF
TRBV19	once	-	TRBJ1-1	TGTGCTAGTCGGGGGGGCATGAACACTGAAGCTTTCTTT	CASRGGMNTEAFF
TRBV7-9	-	TRBD1	TRBJ1-4	TGTTCCAGCAGCTCAACTCGACAGGGCACCTTTAATGAAAAACTGTTTTTT	CSSSSTRQGTFNEKLFF
TRBV19	once	-	TRBJ1-2	TGTGCCAGTAGTACACAGGGTTCTGGCTACACCTTC	CASSTQGSGYTF
TRBV27	-	TRBD2	TRBJ2-7	TGTGCCAGCAGTTTCGGACTAGCGGGGGGTGAGCAGTACTTC	CASSFGLAGGEQYF
TRBV9	-	-	TRBJ2-2	TGTGCCAGCAGCCCCCATAACACCGGGGAGCTGTTTTTT	CASSPHNTGELFF
TRBV25-1	-	TRBD1	TRBJ2-5	TGTGCCAGCAGTGGATACGGACAGGTCCAAGAGACCCAGTACTTC	CASSGYGQVQETQYF
TRBV27	-	TRBD1	TRBJ1-6	TGTGCCAGCAGTCCTACGGGGACAGTCTACTATAATTCACCCCTCCACTTT	CASSPTGTVYYNSPLHF
TRBV27	-	TRBD1	TRBJ2-5	TGTGCCAGCAGTATTTACAGGGGGCACGAGACCCAGTACTTC	CASSIYRGHETQYF
TRBV11-2	-	-	TRBJ1-1	TGTGCCAGCAGCTCCTACCTCATGAACACTGAAGCTTTCTTT	CASSSYLMNTEAFF
TRBV7-6	-	-	TRBJ2-2	TGTGCCAGCAGCTTGCTACTCTCGAGCACCGGGGAGCTGTTTTTT	CASSLLLSSTGELFF
TRBV28	once	-	TRBJ2-7	TGTGCCAGCACCATATCCGGGACCAGGGGCGAGCAGTACTTC	CASTISGTRGEQYF
TRBV30	-	-	TRBJ2-2	TGTGCCTGGAGTGTACTCCGGGGGTCCGGGGAGCTGTTTTTT	CAWSVLRGSGELFF
TRBV15	-	-	TRBJ1-6	TGTGCCACCAGCAGAGAAACAGTTAATTCACCCCTCCACTTT	CATSRETVNSPLHF
TRBV7-2	once	-	TRBJ1-1	TGTGCCAGCAGTGGACAGGAAGCTTTCTTT	CASSGQEAFF
TRBV29-1	-	TRBD2	TRBJ2-1	TGCAGCGTTAGCGGGGGCTTCTCCTACAATGAGCAGTTCTTC	CSVSGGFSYNEQFF
TRBV7-2	-	TRBD1	TRBJ1-2	TGTGCCAGCAGCTTAGGACAGGGGTTGAACTATGGCTACACCTTC	CASSLGQGLNYGYTF
TRBV6-5	-	-	TRBJ2-3	TGTGCCAGCACCGGGACAACAGATACGCAGTATTTT	CASTGTTDTQYF
TRBV25-1	-	TRBD1	TRBJ2-7	TGTGCCAGCAGTGTCAGGGGGCACGAGCAGTACTTC	CASSVRGHEQYF
TRBV7-9	few	-	TRBJ1-1	TGTGCCAGCAGCTTCGAGGCTCCTACTGAAGCTTTCTTT	CASSFEAPTEAFF
TRBV6-1	-	-	TRBJ1-2	TGTGCCAGCAGGAACCAGGGCAGTAATAACTATGGCTACACCTTC	CASRNQGSNNYGYTF
TRBV5-5	-	-	TRBJ2-5	TGTGCCAGCAGACTTGAAGAGACCCAGTACTTC	CASRLEETQYF
TRBV5-4	-	TRBD1	TRBJ1-1	TGTGCCAGCAGCGGCACAGGGGGCGCGGGGAACACTGAAGCTTTCTTT	CASSGTGGAGNTEAFF
TRBV5-4	few	TRBD1	TRBJ1-5	TGTGCCAGCAGCTTCGGAGGAGGGGGCAGCCAGCCCCAGCATTTT	CASSFGGGGSQPQHF
TRBV5-1	few	TRBD1	TRBJ1-1	TGCGCCAGCAGCTTGGTACAGGGGGACACTGAAGCTTTCTTT	CASSLVQGDTEAFF
TRBV6-1	-	TRBD1	TRBJ2-3	TGTGCCAGCAGTGCGACAGGGGCGAGCACAGATACGCAGTATTTT	CASSATGASTDTQYF
TRBV7-7	-	TRBD1	TRBJ2-3	TGTGCTAGCAGCCCCGGACAGGGACCTGCAGATACGCAGTATTTT	CASSPGQGPADTQYF
TRBV7-9	few	-	TRBJ2-1	TGTGCCAGCAGCTTGCCAACAATTGAGCAGTTCTTC	CASSLPTIEQFF
TRBV2	-	TRBD1	TRBJ2-3	TGTGCCAGGGGACAGGGATATACAGATACGCAGTATTTT	CARGQGYTDTQYF
TRBV2	few	TRBD1	TRBJ1-1	TGTGCCAGCAGTGTCGATGCCTCGGGACAGGGCCCTTTGAACACTGAAGCTTTCTTT	CASSVDASGQGPLNTEAFF
TRBV6-1	few	-	TRBJ1-4	TGTGCCAGCAGGAGGATTTCCGACAGTTACATTTTT	CASRRISDSYIF
TRBV11-3	-	-	TRBJ1-6	TGTGCCAGCAGCTTAGAGGGAGGTATTCTGATCTCCTATAATTCACCCCTCCACTTT	CASSLEGGILISYNSPLHF
TRBV29-1	-	TRBD1	TRBJ1-3	TGCAGCGTTGGAGGACAGGATAGGTCTGGAAACACCATATATTTT	CSVGGQDRSGNTIYF
TRBV2	-	TRBD2	TRBJ2-4	TGTGCCGGGGGAGGGAGGCAAAACATTCAGTACTTC	CAGGGRQNIQYF
TRBV14	few	TRBD1	TRBJ2-2	TGTGCCAGCAGGGGACAGTTGAACACCGGGGAGCTGTTTTTT	CASRGQLNTGELFF
TRBV7-9	-	TRBD1	TRBJ2-7	TGTGCCAGCAGCTTAGGGACAGGCGGAACTTCCTACGAGCAGTACTTC	CASSLGTGGTSYEQYF
TRBV6-5	-	-	TRBJ2-7	TGTGCCAGCAGTTCCACAGGTAACGAGCAGTACTTC	CASSSTGNEQYF
TRBV4-2	-	-	TRBJ2-3	TGTGCCAGCAGCCAAGTAAATACAGGGAATGCGGATACGCAGTATTTT	CASSQVNTGNADTQYF
TRBV4-2	-	TRBD2	TRBJ2-7	TGTGCCAGCAGCCAAGCGTCGGTGGGGGGAGGGACCTACGAGCAGTACTTC	CASSQASVGGGTYEQYF
TRBV30	-	-	TRBJ1-3	TGTGCCTGGAGTGTACGGAGGGCAGTTGGAAACACCATATATTTT	CAWSVRRAVGNTIYF
TRBV29-1	-	-	TRBJ1-2	TGCAGCGTGGGAGGGTTGTCTTCCCCCGGCTACACCTTC	CSVGGLSSPGYTF
TRBV29-1	once	-	TRBJ2-1	TGCAGCGTTGTCAGGGGTTGGGGGACCCCCGTGGATGAGCAGTTCTTC	CSVVRGWGTPVDEQFF
TRBV7-2	-	-	TRBJ1-4	TGTGCCAGCAGCCTAGAGGGCTTTTGGGGGAGGGGCGGAAAACTGTTTTTT	CASSLEGFWGRGGKLFF
TRBV5-4	-	-	TRBJ1-1	TGTGCCAGCAGCTTGTTAGGGGGAAGCACTGAAGCTTTCTTT	CASSLLGGSTEAFF
TRBV5-1	-	TRBD1	TRBJ1-2	TGCGCCAGCAGCTTGACAGGGGGCGACGCTAGTGGCTACACCTTC	CASSLTGGDASGYTF
TRBV7-9	-	-	TRBJ2-6	TGTGCCAGCAGCTTAGGGGGCGGAGTCTCGGCCAACGTCCTGACTTTC	CASSLGGGVSANVLTF
TRBV7-2	-	-	TRBJ1-3	TGTGCCAGCAGCTTAGGACGGAGCTCTGGAAACACCATATATTTT	CASSLGRSSGNTIYF
TRBV6-5	-	-	TRBJ2-1	TGTGCCAGCAGTACAGGGCATGAGCAGTTCTTC	CASSTGHEQFF
TRBV7-9	-	TRBD1	TRBJ1-1	TGTGCCAGCAGCCCCAACCCGGGACAGGGGACGAACACTGAAGCTTTCTTT	CASSPNPGQGTNTEAFF
TRBV29-1	-	-	TRBJ2-1	TGCAGCGTCGAGGGCAGCGCAGGGGGGTCCTACAATGAGCAGTTCTTC	CSVEGSAGGSYNEQFF
TRBV19	-	TRBD1	TRBJ1-2	TGTGCCAGTAGTATACGGGAGGGGGCGCTGGGCTACACCTTC	CASSIREGALGYTF
TRBV9	-	-	TRBJ1-2	TGTGCCAGCAGCGTAGCAGGGGACTATGGCTACACCTTC	CASSVAGDYGYTF
TRBV19	-	-	TRBJ1-4	TGTGCCAGTACCCAAGGAGGGGTAAATGAAAAACTGTTTTTT	CASTQGGVNEKLFF
TRBV7-2	-	-	TRBJ2-3	TGTGCCAGCAGCTTGGGGGGGCCTACGCAGTATTTT	CASSLGGPTQYF
TRBV19	-	-	TRBJ2-3	TGTGCCACCGACGGATCCAGGGTGGGCACAGATACGCAGTATTTT	CATDGSRVGTDTQYF